This TCR beta chain originates from a study of response to subunit inactivated influenza vaccine (dated by TCRdb to about 2018). At the level of the whole study: To follow how T cells responded to a trivalent subunit inactivated influenza vaccine, the researchers relied on deep quantitative profiling of the T cell receptor repertoire.

This clonotype was detected only a few times. Its antigen remains undetermined. No much larger clone exists at a distance of one base, and base qualities are not known. To prepare the library, RT-PCR was applied. Instrument on record: Illumina HiSeq 2500. TCRdb handled the public reads itself, with Q25 trimming in fastp and clone calling in MiXCR, and kept productive beta chains. Every entry covers one CDR3 protein and lists the most common genes and DNA from its rows. The sample records around 520,000 distinct CDR3 sequences, over 25% of which are singletons. Approximately 1.9% of the sample lies in the top ten. The trim is 5 bases for V and 5 bases for J, with a gap of 10 bases between the germline ends. CDR1 and CDR2 are drawn from the germline V gene: SGHTA, FQGNSA. From cysteine to phenylalanine, the CDR3 is 13 amino acids long. Only the CDR3 part of the read is kept: 39 bases, read in frame from the first base.

General conclusions and limits of the study: According to the authors, only a limited number of new T cells may be recruited by each seasonal influenza vaccination.

The material sequenced was CD4+ T cells sorted from PBMCs, taken 4 to 6 days after vaccination. The V and J segments used are TRBV7-2 and TRBJ2-1, with no confident D gene call. The TCR sequence derives from a man in his forties or fifties who received an inactivated influenza vaccine. Donor details come from another sample of the same person, matched by shared clones. The CDR3 reads as follows: CASSTRVNNEQFF. The bases are TGTGCCAGCAGCACCCGGGTAAACAATGAGCAGTTCTTC.